Listed here are 15 T cell receptor beta chains from one sample, sequenced in a study of CD8 T cells in ankylosing spondylitis. TCRdb processed the 5' RACE reads anew with MiXCR; each CDR3 protein has one entry. The sample lists about 160,000 distinct CDR3 sequences, approximately 20% seen once, with approximately 7.8% in the top ten. The sample taken for sequencing was blood, either unsorted or a sorted T cell fraction (not recorded which). The receptor source for this set is a male donor with ankylosing spondylitis or in good health (not recorded which).

This clonotype was observed a handful of times. The J gene is TRBJ2-2, the V gene TRBV20-1; 7 bases are shared with TRBD1. CDR1 and CDR2 from the germline V gene are DFQATT and SNEGSKA (reference sequence). CDR3 length equals 15 residues. The J segment lost 4 bases and the V segment lost 3 bases, leaving 8 bases of the junction unmatched. The CDR3 spells CSASGVRDSTGELFF. The CDR3 coding sequence is TGCAGTGCTAGCGGGGTCCGGGACAGCACCGGGGAGCTGTTTTTT.

The rearrangement uses TRBV3-1 and TRBJ2-7; TRBD1 agrees at 9 bases. Germline V lookup: CDR1 LGHDT, CDR2 YNNKEL (reference sequence). With 4 bases clipped from V and 2 bases from J, the junction kept 3 bases outside the gene matches. The CDR3 runs to 14 residues. This chain's CDR3 is CASSRTGATYEQYF. In nucleotides, the CDR3 is TGTGCCAGCAGCCGGACAGGGGCCACCTACGAGCAGTACTTC.

This clonotype was seen many times. The chain is built from TRBV5-5 and TRBJ1-1; D is undetermined. CDR3 size: 14 residues. CDR1 and CDR2 (germline): SGHKS, YYEKEE (reference sequence). V dropped 6 bases and J dropped 0 bases, with 12 bases sitting between them. CDR3 residues: CASTEDYMNTEAFF. CDR3 bases: TGTGCCAGCACTGAGGACTATATGAACACTGAAGCTTTCTTT.

This clonotype was seen ten or more times. The V call is TRBV12-3 or TRBV12-4, the J call TRBJ1-5; D is undetermined. V was shortened by 6 bases and J by 3 bases, with 15 bases between the two germline ends. The CDR3 has 15 residues. The CDR3 DNA follows: TGTGCCAGCAGCGGGCCGATGAGCTACAATCAGCCCCAGCATTTT. Its translation is CASSGPMSYNQPQHF.

This chain connects TRBV19 to TRBJ1-1; D remains unclear. V was clipped by 7 bases and J by 0 bases, with 12 bases between them. The CDR3 runs to 14 residues. Germline CDR1 LNHDA, CDR2 SQIVND (reference sequence). CDR3 DNA: TGTGCCAGTATAAGGTTCGCACTGAACACTGAAGCTTTCTTT. It specifies CASIRFALNTEAFF.

In its sample, this clonotype was seen many times. The J gene is TRBJ2-2, the V gene TRBV6-6; unclear D gene. Trimming pared 6 bases from V and 2 bases from J, leaving 7 bases between. The CDR3 totals 13 residues. Germline values: CDR1 MNHNY, CDR2 SVGAGI (reference sequence). The CDR3 loop is CASRESNTGELFF. The CDR3 DNA reads TGTGCCAGCAGGGAGAGCAACACCGGGGAGCTGTTTTTT.

This clonotype was observed at least ten times. The chain couples TRBV5-6 to TRBJ1-5, with D unresolved. The CDR3 contains 13 residues. CDR1 is SGHDT and CDR2 is YYEEEE in the germline V gene. V was clipped by 3 bases and J by 5 bases, with 9 bases between them. The CDR3 DNA follows: TGTGCCAGCAGCTCGGGTCTTGATCAGCCCCAGCATTTT. The encoded protein is CASSSGLDQPQHF.

The chain combines TRBV28 with TRBJ1-5, with a possible D match to TRBD1 (6 bases). The CDR3 sequence is 13 residues long. CDR1 MDHEN and CDR2 SYDVKM come from the germline V gene. The CDR3 nucleotides read TGTGTGGCACGTGGGGGGCGCTTTCAGCCCCAGCATTTT. Translated: CVARGGRFQPQHF.

This chain joins TRBV20-1 and TRBJ2-3; 9 bases are shared with TRBD2. V dropped 3 bases and J dropped 5; count of bases not matched to a gene: 6. This CDR3 has 14 amino acids. Germline CDR1 and CDR2: DFQATT and SNEGSKA (reference sequence). In nucleotides, the CDR3 is TGCAGTGCTAGGGCGGGAGGGCCAGGAGATACGCAGTATTTT. It codes for CSARAGGPGDTQYF.

This clonotype was counted at least ten times. J is TRBJ2-7 and V is TRBV27; 9 bases match TRBD2. The V gene's germline CDR1 is MNHEY and CDR2 SMNVEV (reference sequence). There are 16 residues in the CDR3. Unmatched junction bases numbered 4, after V lost 0 bases and J lost 1 base. CDR3 region: CASSLSQLAGSYEQYF. The CDR3 DNA is TGTGCCAGCAGTTTATCCCAACTAGCGGGTTCCTACGAGCAGTACTTC.

This chain joins TRBV7-9 and TRBJ2-7; either TRBD1 or TRBD2 may supply D (5 bases each). This CDR3 contains 16 residues. In germline, CDR1 is SEHNR, CDR2 FQNEAQ (reference sequence). The V gene lost 5 bases and the J gene lost 0 bases, with 17 bases spanning the gap. The DNA for the CDR3 is TGTGCCAGCAGCCCAGAGGGGCTCCTTAGCTCCTACGAGCAGTACTTC. Encoded protein: CASSPEGLLSSYEQYF.

This clonotype was seen a handful of times. The CDR3 nucleotides read TGTGCCAGCAGCCAAGATCTGAGGCCGGGACAGGGACGCGGCTACACCTTC. The encoded protein is CASSQDLRPGQGRGYTF. The J gene is TRBJ1-2, the V gene TRBV4-2; 9 bases align to TRBD1. Germline V gives CDR1 LGHNA, CDR2 YNFKEQ. The CDR3 sequence is 17 residues long. Trimming took 0 bases from V and 8 from J; bases not matched to a gene: 13.

This clonotype came up many times. The chain combines TRBV28 with TRBJ2-7; D may match TRBD1 or TRBD2 (6 bases each). The V gene lost 4 bases and the J gene lost 6 bases, with 16 bases spanning the gap. In germline, CDR1 is MDHEN, CDR2 SYDVKM. CDR3 size: 14 residues. DNA for the CDR3: TGTGCCAGCAGTTCCGGTAAGGGGGGCCTCGAGCAGTACTTC. It specifies CASSSGKGGLEQYF.

This rearrangement joins TRBV6-1 to TRBJ1-2, with D uncertain. The CDR3 covers 14 residues. Trimming shortened V by 5 bases and J by 6 bases, and 16 bases separated the two germline ends. Germline loops: CDR1 MNHNS, CDR2 SASEGT. The CDR3 region is CASSIGLIVDGYTF. The CDR3 nucleotides read TGTGCCAGCAGTATTGGGTTAATTGTGGATGGCTACACCTTC.

This clonotype was counted a few times. CDR3 nucleotide sequence: TGTGCCAGCAGCTTAGACAGCAACAATCAGCCCCAGCATTTT. This gives the protein CASSLDSNNQPQHF. The rearrangement joins TRBV7-9 to TRBJ1-5; the D is unclear. V lost 1 base and J lost 3, with 7 bases in between. CDR1 and CDR2 (germline): SEHNR, FQNEAQ (reference sequence). The CDR3 runs to 14 residues.